The 9 T cell receptor beta chains below were found in one sample sequenced in a study of shared clonotypes between healthy human individuals. Assay: immunoSEQ multiplex PCR; the TCRdb copy retains only in-frame clones and omits some. The table includes 2 million to 2.5 million clones, approximately 96% detected once. The sequenced material came from naive CD4+ T cells sorted from blood. The subset is: CD45RA+ positively selected. These receptors were obtained from a man in his late teens or twenties in good health.

V usage is TRBV5-1 and J usage is TRBJ2-7; 11 bases are shared with TRBD2. Germline loops: CDR1 SGHRS, CDR2 YFSETQ. The CDR3 contains 16 residues. With 0 bases clipped from V and 3 bases from J, the junction kept 5 bases outside the gene matches. The CDR3 nucleotides are TGCGCCAGCAGCTTGGGGACTAGCGGGCCAAACTACGAGCAGTACTTC. This gives the protein CASSLGTSGPNYEQYF.

J is TRBJ2-1 and V is TRBV10-3; D gene uncertain. The CDR3 consists of 12 residues. The germline CDR1 and CDR2 sequences are ENHRY and SYGVKD. V was cut by 1 base and J by 15 bases, with 13 bases left in between. CDR3 in DNA: TGTGCCATCAGTGAGTACCCCAAGGAACGGTTCTTC. Amino acid sequence: CAISEYPKERFF.

The chain combines TRBV10-3 with TRBJ1-1, with D tentatively TRBD1 (6 bases). In germline, CDR1 is ENHRY, CDR2 SYGVKD. Trimming pared 3 bases from V and 0 bases from J, leaving 14 bases between. This CDR3 spans 16 amino acids. In DNA, the CDR3 is TGTGCCATCAGTGAATCACACAGGGAGTTGAACACTGAAGCTTTCTTT. It translates to CAISESHRELNTEAFF.

This sequence joins TRBV30 and TRBJ2-4; D gene uncertain. This CDR3 has 12 residues. CDR1 and CDR2 (germline): GTSNPN, SVGIG (reference sequence). The germline V and J ends were trimmed by 4 bases and 1 base, with 5 bases remaining between them. CDR3 region: CAWNEAKNIQYF. The CDR3 DNA sequence: TGTGCCTGGAACGAGGCCAAAAACATTCAGTACTTC.

The chain links TRBV30 to TRBJ1-4; 12 positions agree with TRBD1. The CDR3 is 18 residues long. The trim removed 3 bases at V and 1 base at J, leaving 9 bases unmatched. Per the germline V gene, CDR1 is GTSNPN and CDR2 is SVGIG (reference sequence). DNA for the CDR3: TGTGCCTGGAGCCCGGGACAGGGGGCCGGAAGAACTAATGAAAAACTGTTTTTT. This codes for CAWSPGQGAGRTNEKLFF.

The chain recombines TRBV5-6 with TRBJ2-5, with 10 bases lining up with TRBD1. CDR1 is SGHDT, CDR2 YYEEEE, per germline. V dropped 4 bases and J dropped 8; count of bases not matched to a gene: 5. This CDR3 region has 13 residues. CDR3 amino acids: CASSTRDRGTQYF. CDR3 bases: TGTGCCAGCAGCACCCGGGACAGGGGAACCCAGTACTTC.

V is TRBV7-9 and J is TRBJ1-1, with D hard to call. CDR1 SEHNR and CDR2 FQNEAQ come from the germline V gene (reference sequence). Trimming pared 4 bases from V and 5 bases from J, leaving 11 bases between. The CDR3 covers 13 residues. This CDR3 is CASSSGRMTEAFF. In nucleotides, the CDR3 is TGTGCCAGCAGCTCAGGTAGGATGACTGAAGCTTTCTTT.

J is TRBJ1-1 and V is TRBV6-5; TRBD1 aligns across 7 bases. V shed 5 bases and J 4 bases; nucleotides not matched to a gene: 10. The germline V gene has CDR1 MNHEY and CDR2 SVGAGI. The CDR3 spans 15 residues. The CDR3 sequence is CASSQGPTGVTEAFF. CDR3 sequence (DNA): TGTGCCAGCAGTCAGGGGCCTACAGGGGTCACTGAAGCTTTCTTT.

The chain is built from TRBV9 and TRBJ1-1; TRBD1 matches at 9 bases. Unmatched junction bases numbered 5, after V lost 1 base and J lost 4 bases. The germline CDR1 and CDR2 sequences are SGDLS and YYNGEE. The CDR3 is 15 amino acids. The CDR3 spells CASSVQGQGGTEAFF. In DNA form, the CDR3 reads TGTGCCAGCAGCGTACAGGGACAGGGCGGCACTGAAGCTTTCTTT.